The 26 T cell receptor beta chains below were found in one sample sequenced in a study of blood T cell repertoires in COVID-19. Data came from immunoSEQ multiplex PCR; TCRdb stores just in-frame clones and leaves some out. The repertoire holds fewer than 350,000 clones, with approximately 86% as singletons. Sequences were obtained from PBMCs or T cells enriched from blood (not recorded which). These receptors all come from a woman aged 40 to 55 with acute COVID-19.

In the case of this clone: A junction boundary mismatches the germline segment, possibly from a read error. This chain links TRBV18 with TRBJ1-1; D gene uncertain. There are 14 residues in the CDR3. Germline V CDR1 and CDR2: KGHSH, LQKENI. In nucleotides, the CDR3 is TGTGCCAGCTCACCACCGTCAGTCAACATTGAAGCTTTCTTT. Amino acid sequence: CASSPPSVNIEAFF.

This chain links TRBV6-5 with TRBJ1-2, with 9 bases fitting TRBD1. The CDR3 length is 13 residues. V was pared by 6 bases and J by 8 bases, with 7 bases of the junction left unmatched. Germline CDR1 is MNHEY and CDR2 is SVGAGI. CDR3 bases: TGTGCCAGCAGGGCGACAGGGGGAGAGGGCTACACCTTC. Protein sequence: CASRATGGEGYTF.

The chain is built from TRBV6-5 and TRBJ2-7; D is perhaps TRBD2 (6 bases). Germline CDR1 reads MNHEY; CDR2 reads SVGAGI. The CDR3 extends over 15 amino acids. V was clipped by 8 bases and J by 0 bases, with 17 bases between them. CDR3 protein: CASRLGRTYSYEQYF. In DNA form, the CDR3 reads TGTGCCAGCCGATTGGGGAGGACCTACTCCTACGAGCAGTACTTC.

The chain links TRBV6-6 to TRBJ1-5, with D unresolved. Trimming shortened V by 6 bases and J by 4 bases, and 13 bases separated the two germline ends. CDR1 and CDR2 from the germline V gene are MNHNY and SVGAGI (reference sequence). This CDR3 contains 14 residues. The CDR3 is CASSPGLMNQPQHF. Written as DNA, the CDR3 is TGTGCCAGCAGCCCCGGACTGATGAATCAGCCCCAGCATTTT.

The V and J genes are TRBV3-1 (or the pseudogene TRBV3-2) and TRBJ1-1; 10 bases map to TRBD1. With V trimmed by 4 bases and J by 3 bases, 11 bases remained unmatched. Germline assignment: CDR1 LGHDT and CDR2 YNNKEL (reference sequence). The CDR3 sequence is 17 residues long. This chain's CDR3 is CASSPRGQGKRDTEAFF. The DNA for the CDR3 is TGTGCCAGCAGCCCCCGGGGACAGGGGAAAAGGGACACTGAAGCTTTCTTT.

The chain couples TRBV15 to TRBJ1-1; tentatively, D is TRBD1 (6 bases). The V gene's germline CDR1 is LNHNV and CDR2 YYDKDF (reference sequence). This CDR3 is built from 14 residues. V lost 5 bases, J lost 7 bases, and 17 bases lay in between. The CDR3, as DNA: TGTGCCACCAGCGCTGCTAGGGGGTCAGGTGAAGCTTTCTTT. It encodes CATSAARGSGEAFF.

This clone has just a few counts. V and J are TRBV19 and TRBJ2-5; D remains ambiguous. Per germline, CDR1 LNHDA and CDR2 SQIVND (reference sequence). CDR3 size: 15 residues. The germline V and J ends were trimmed by 0 bases and 1 base, with 9 bases remaining between them. CDR3 region: CASSIDVRIQETQYF. CDR3 nucleotides: TGTGCCAGTAGTATAGATGTGCGGATCCAAGAGACCCAGTACTTC.

On this clone: It is unclear where the CDR3 begins or ends on the DNA, so no DNA is shown, and the CDR3 is as TCRdb lists it. The V gene is TRBV16, the J gene TRBJ1-6. CDR1 and CDR2 from the germline V gene are KGHSY and FQNENV. The CDR3 totals 13 residues, both ends included. CDR3 amino acids: CASSQGTFGALHF.

V is TRBV7-2 and J is TRBJ1-1; D is possibly TRBD1 (5 bases). CDR1 and CDR2 from the germline V gene are SGHTA and FQGNSA. V dropped 4 bases and J dropped 3 bases, with 12 bases sitting between them. The CDR3 loop spans 14 amino acids. CDR3 sequence: CASSSNWGDTEAFF. CDR3 coding DNA: TGTGCCAGCAGCTCAAACTGGGGGGACACTGAAGCTTTCTTT.

The rearrangement links TRBV20-1 to TRBJ2-3, with D hard to call. Germline CDR1 is DFQATT and CDR2 is SNEGSKA (reference sequence). CDR3 length equals 11 residues. V lost 6 bases and J lost 6, with 10 bases in between. Written as DNA, the CDR3 is TGCAGTGCAATAAACCGGGATACGCAGTATTTT. Translation gives CSAINRDTQYF.

CDR3 DNA: TGTGCCAGCGTCAAACAGGGGCGGACTACGCAGCAGTACTTC. Translating it yields CASVKQGRTTQQYF. The chain combines TRBV6-5 with TRBJ2-7; a weak D match, TRBD1 (7 bases). Germline V gives CDR1 MNHEY, CDR2 SVGAGI. This CDR3 contains 14 residues. The V end was cut by 8 bases, the J end by 8 bases, with 22 bases between.

The gene calls are TRBV10-1 and TRBJ2-7, with a tentative D call TRBD1 (6 bases). Trimming took 0 bases from V and 3 from J, leaving 18 bases between them. The CDR3 runs 17 residues. Germline V gene data show CDR1 as WNHNN and CDR2 as SYGVQD (reference sequence). In DNA, the CDR3 is TGCGCCAGCAGTGAGTCGATTAACGGACAGATGGGCTACGAGCAGTACTTC. Protein product: CASSESINGQMGYEQYF.

The chain couples TRBV10-3 to TRBJ1-2; 8 bases agree with TRBD1. The CDR3 extends over 17 amino acids. V shed 0 bases, J shed 2 bases, and the junction held 8 bases outside the gene matches. Germline V gene lookup returns CDR1 ENHRY and CDR2 SYGVKD. The CDR3 nucleotides are TGTGCCATCAGTGAGTCGAACAGGGGGGCCCCGAACTATGGCTACACCTTC. It is translated as CAISESNRGAPNYGYTF.

This clone showed up just a few times. The CDR3 DNA reads as TGTGCCAGCCTACCGATTATACACAGGGGGCGATTTAGTCGGAATGAAAAACTGTTTTTT. As protein: CASLPIIHRGRFSRNEKLFF. The chain employs TRBV11-3 and TRBJ1-4; 9 nucleotides line up with TRBD1. V was clipped by 8 bases and J by 5 bases; unmatched bases: 24. The CDR3 covers 20 residues. The V gene's germline CDR1 is SGHNT and CDR2 YENEEA.

V usage is TRBV5-5 and J usage is TRBJ1-2; 9 nucleotides align to TRBD1. The CDR3 spans 19 residues. CDR1 and CDR2 from the germline V gene are SGHKS and YYEKEE (reference sequence). With 0 bases clipped from V and 4 bases from J, the junction kept 16 bases outside the gene matches. The CDR3 DNA is TGTGCCAGCAGCTTGGTCAGCCCGAGGTCCACAGGGGGCGCCTATGGCTACACCTTC. This codes for CASSLVSPRSTGGAYGYTF.

The rearrangement joins TRBV6-2 or TRBV6-3 to TRBJ2-6; TRBD1 is a possible D gene (5 bases). Germline V lookup: CDR1 MNHEY, CDR2 SVGEGT. The CDR3 spans 15 residues. V was pared by 0 bases and J by 9 bases, with 12 bases between. The CDR3 coding sequence is TGTGCCAGCAGTTACTCGAGTCAGGGTCTCAACGTCCTGACTTTC. Protein product: CASSYSSQGLNVLTF.

V and J are TRBV27 and TRBJ1-5; a weak D match, TRBD1 (5 bases). Trimming removed 0 bases from V and 4 bases from J, with 13 bases in between. Germline CDR1 is MNHEY and CDR2 is SMNVEV (reference sequence). This CDR3 has 16 amino acids. CDR3 residues: CASSLSSTETNQPQHF. CDR3 DNA: TGTGCCAGCAGTTTATCCTCGACAGAAACAAATCAGCCCCAGCATTTT.

The chain uses TRBV4-2 and TRBJ1-2, with a weak D call TRBD1 (5 bases). Germline values: CDR1 LGHNA, CDR2 YNFKEQ. This CDR3 is 13 amino acids long. V lost 0 bases to trimming and J lost 7 bases, with 9 bases between them. CDR3 residues: CASSQDRQGGYTF. In DNA, the CDR3 is TGTGCCAGCAGCCAAGATCGGCAGGGTGGCTACACCTTC.

The CDR3 spells CASSVSGSRQDNEQFF. The CDR3 bases are TGTGCCAGCAGCGTCAGCGGGAGCCGCCAAGACAATGAGCAGTTCTTC. V and J are TRBV9 and TRBJ2-1, with TRBD2 identical over 8 bases. The V gene's germline CDR1 is SGDLS and CDR2 YYNGEE. With 2 bases clipped from V and 5 bases from J, the junction kept 9 bases outside the gene matches. This CDR3 comprises 16 residues.

The chain recombines TRBV10-3 with TRBJ1-3; 7 bases are a match to TRBD1. Per germline, CDR1 ENHRY and CDR2 SYGVKD. The CDR3 totals 16 residues. The J segment lost 0 bases and the V segment lost 3 bases, leaving 5 bases of the junction unmatched. The CDR3 loop is CAISDPGQISGNTIYF. CDR3 bases: TGTGCCATCAGTGACCCGGGACAGATCTCTGGAAACACCATATATTTT.

The table lists this clone with a count of one. The chain carries TRBV19 and TRBJ1-6; perhaps TRBD1 as D (6 bases). Germline V gene lookup returns CDR1 LNHDA and CDR2 SQIVND (reference sequence). The CDR3 loop spans 13 amino acids. The germline V and J ends were trimmed by 5 bases and 9 bases, with 11 bases remaining between them. The CDR3 sequence: CASSGQNPSPLHF. As DNA, the CDR3 is TGTGCCAGTAGTGGACAGAACCCTTCACCCCTCCACTTT.

This clone was picked up one time. CDR3 sequence (DNA): TGTGCCAGTAGTACCGGGAGCCTCGGTGAAAAACTGTTTTTT. It is translated as CASSTGSLGEKLFF. The chain recombines TRBV19 with TRBJ1-4; no firm D call. This CDR3 contains 14 residues. The germline gives CDR1 LNHDA, CDR2 SQIVND (reference sequence). V lost 4 bases, J lost 7 bases, and 13 bases lay in between.

As regards this clone: The identical CDR3 is also encoded by other nucleotide sequences in the sample. The chain couples TRBV25-1 to TRBJ1-1; D is unresolved. From germline, CDR1 is MGHDK and CDR2 SYGVNS. Trimming left V 6 bases short and J 2 bases short, with 7 bases between. The CDR3 consists of 12 residues. The CDR3: CASRGVNTEAFF. The CDR3 DNA sequence: TGTGCCAGCAGGGGAGTCAACACTGAAGCTTTCTTT.

V is TRBV7-3 and J is TRBJ2-3, with D possibly TRBD2 on 5 matching bases. The CDR3 covers 15 residues. With 0 bases removed from V and 6 bases from J, the gap between germline ends came to 13 bases. Germline-derived CDR1 and CDR2 are SGHTA and FQGTGA. In nucleotides, the CDR3 is TGTGCCAGCAGCTTAACGCGAGGGAGACTTGATACGCAGTATTTT. It translates to CASSLTRGRLDTQYF.

This clone was seen a handful of times. The chain carries TRBV19 and TRBJ2-7; 8 bases agree with TRBD1. The CDR3 runs to 16 residues. Germline values: CDR1 LNHDA, CDR2 SQIVND (reference sequence). V lost 3 bases and J lost 0; bases outside the gene matches: 7. The CDR3 nucleotides are TGTGCCAGTAGTATCAGGGGGCAGGTAGCCTCCTACGAGCAGTACTTC. It encodes CASSIRGQVASYEQYF.

The chain carries TRBV6-5 and TRBJ2-1; 9 nucleotides agree with TRBD1. The germline V gene has CDR1 MNHEY and CDR2 SVGAGI. The V segment lost 2 bases and the J segment 8 bases; nucleotides outside the gene matches: 10. The CDR3 covers 16 residues. This CDR3 reads CASSYGVGTGIHEQFF. CDR3 nucleotide sequence: TGTGCCAGCAGTTACGGCGTCGGGACAGGGATTCATGAGCAGTTCTTC.